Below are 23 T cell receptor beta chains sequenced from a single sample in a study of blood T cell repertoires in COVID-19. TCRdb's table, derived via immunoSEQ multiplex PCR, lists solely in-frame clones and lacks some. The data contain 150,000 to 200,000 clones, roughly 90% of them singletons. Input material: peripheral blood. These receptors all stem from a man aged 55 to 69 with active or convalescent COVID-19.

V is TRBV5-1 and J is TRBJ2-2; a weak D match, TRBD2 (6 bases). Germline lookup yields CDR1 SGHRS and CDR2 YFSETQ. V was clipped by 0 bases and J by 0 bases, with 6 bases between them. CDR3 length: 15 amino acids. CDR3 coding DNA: TGCGCCAGCAGCTTGGGGGGGGCGAACACCGGGGAGCTGTTTTTT. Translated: CASSLGGANTGELFF.

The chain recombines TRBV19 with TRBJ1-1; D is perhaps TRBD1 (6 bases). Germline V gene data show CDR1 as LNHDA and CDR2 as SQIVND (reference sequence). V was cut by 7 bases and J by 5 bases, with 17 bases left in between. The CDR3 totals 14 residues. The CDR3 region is CASTHIVQGTEAFF. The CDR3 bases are TGTGCCAGTACCCACATCGTTCAGGGGACTGAAGCTTTCTTT.

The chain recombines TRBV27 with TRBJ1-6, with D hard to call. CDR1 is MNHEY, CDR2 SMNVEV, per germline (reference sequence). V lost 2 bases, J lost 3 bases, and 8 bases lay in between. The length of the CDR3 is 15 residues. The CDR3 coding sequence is TGTGCCAGCAGTTTAAGCGAGCGCTATAATTCACCCCTCCACTTT. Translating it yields CASSLSERYNSPLHF.

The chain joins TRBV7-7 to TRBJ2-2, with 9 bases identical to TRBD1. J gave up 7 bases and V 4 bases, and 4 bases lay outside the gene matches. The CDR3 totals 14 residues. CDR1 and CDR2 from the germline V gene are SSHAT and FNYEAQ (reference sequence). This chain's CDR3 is CASSSQGAIGELFF. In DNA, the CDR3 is TGTGCCAGCAGCTCACAGGGGGCGATCGGGGAGCTGTTTTTT.

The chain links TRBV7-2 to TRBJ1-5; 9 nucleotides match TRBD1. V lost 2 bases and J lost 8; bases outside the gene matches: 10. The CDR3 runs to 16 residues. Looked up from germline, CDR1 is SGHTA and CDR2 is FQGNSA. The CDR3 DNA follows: TGTGCCAGCAGCTTATACGGCGGACAGGGGCTTGAGCCCCAGCATTTT. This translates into CASSLYGGQGLEPQHF.

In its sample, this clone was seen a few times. CDR3 amino acids: CASSLGQGNEKLFF. Written as DNA, the CDR3 is TGTGCCAGCAGTTTGGGACAGGGTAATGAAAAACTGTTTTTT. The chain combines TRBV2 with TRBJ1-4; 9 nucleotides match TRBD1. Germline CDR1 reads SNHLY; CDR2 reads FYNNEI. The CDR3 is 14 residues long. Unmatched junction bases numbered 2, after V lost 5 bases and J lost 4 bases.

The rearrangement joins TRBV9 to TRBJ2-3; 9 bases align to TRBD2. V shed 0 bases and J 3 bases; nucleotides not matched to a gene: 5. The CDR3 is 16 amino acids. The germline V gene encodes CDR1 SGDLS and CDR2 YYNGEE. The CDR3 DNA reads TGTGCCAGCAGCGTAGCTCCCAGCGGGAGGACAGATACGCAGTATTTT. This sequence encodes CASSVAPSGRTDTQYF. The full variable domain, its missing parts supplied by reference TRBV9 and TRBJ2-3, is DSGVTQTPKHLITATGQRVTLRCSPRSGDLSVYWYQQSLDQGLQFLIQYYNGEERAKGNILERFSAQQFPDLHSELNLSSLELGDSALYFCASSVAPSGRTDTQYFGPGTRLTVL.

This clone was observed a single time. The CDR3 spells CASSQQGSNYGYTF. The CDR3 DNA reads TGTGCCAGCAGCCAACAGGGGTCTAACTATGGCTACACCTTC. The rearrangement links TRBV3-1 (or the pseudogene TRBV3-2) to TRBJ1-2, with D maybe TRBD1 (6 bases). V was clipped by 2 bases and J by 0 bases, with 7 bases between them. This CDR3 contains 14 residues. Looked up from germline, CDR1 is LGHDT and CDR2 is YNNKEL (reference sequence).

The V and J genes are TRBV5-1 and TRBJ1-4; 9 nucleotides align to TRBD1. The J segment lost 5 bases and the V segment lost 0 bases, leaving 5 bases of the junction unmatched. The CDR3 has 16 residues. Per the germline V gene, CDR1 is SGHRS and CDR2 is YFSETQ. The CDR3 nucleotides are TGCGCCAGCAGCTTGGGGTGGGACAGGGTAAATGAAAAACTGTTTTTT. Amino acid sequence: CASSLGWDRVNEKLFF.

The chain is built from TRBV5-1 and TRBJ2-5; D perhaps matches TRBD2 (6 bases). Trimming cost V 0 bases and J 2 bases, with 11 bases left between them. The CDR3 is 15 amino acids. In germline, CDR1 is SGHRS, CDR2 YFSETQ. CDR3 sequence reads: CASSLAAGIQETQYF. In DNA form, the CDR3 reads TGCGCCAGCAGCTTGGCGGCGGGGATACAAGAGACCCAGTACTTC.

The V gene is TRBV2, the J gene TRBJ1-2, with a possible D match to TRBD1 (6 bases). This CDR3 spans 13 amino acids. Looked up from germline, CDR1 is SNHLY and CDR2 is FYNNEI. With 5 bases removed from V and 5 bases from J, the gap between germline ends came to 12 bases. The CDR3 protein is CASSRTAIYGYTF. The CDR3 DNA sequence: TGTGCCAGCAGTCGGACAGCCATATATGGCTACACCTTC.

The CDR3 region is CSVEDGGEETQYF. CDR3 DNA sequence: TGCAGCGTTGAAGATGGAGGGGAGGAGACCCAGTACTTC. The chain employs TRBV29-1 and TRBJ2-5; possibly TRBD2 for D (6 bases). There are 13 residues in the CDR3. Germline-derived CDR1 and CDR2 are SQVTM and ANQGSEA. With 0 bases removed from V and 5 bases from J, the gap between germline ends came to 10 bases.

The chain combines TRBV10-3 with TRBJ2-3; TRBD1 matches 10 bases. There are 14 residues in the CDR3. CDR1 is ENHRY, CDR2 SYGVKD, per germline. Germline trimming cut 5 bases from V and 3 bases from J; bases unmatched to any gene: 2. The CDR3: CAISRTGGTDTQYF. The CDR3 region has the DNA TGTGCCATCAGTAGGACAGGGGGGACAGATACGCAGTATTTT.

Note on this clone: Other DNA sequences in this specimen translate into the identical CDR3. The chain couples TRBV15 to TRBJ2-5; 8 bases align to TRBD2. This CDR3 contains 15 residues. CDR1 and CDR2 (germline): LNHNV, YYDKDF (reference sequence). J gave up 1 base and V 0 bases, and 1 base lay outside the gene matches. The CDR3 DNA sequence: TGTGCCACCAGCAGAGACCTAGCGGGCCAAGAGACCCAGTACTTC. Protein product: CATSRDLAGQETQYF.

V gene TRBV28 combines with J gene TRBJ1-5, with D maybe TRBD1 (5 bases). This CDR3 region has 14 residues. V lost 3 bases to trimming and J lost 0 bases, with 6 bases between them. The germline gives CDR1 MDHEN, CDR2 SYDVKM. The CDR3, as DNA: TGTGCCAGCAGTTTGACAGATAGCAATCAGCCCCAGCATTTT. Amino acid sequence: CASSLTDSNQPQHF.

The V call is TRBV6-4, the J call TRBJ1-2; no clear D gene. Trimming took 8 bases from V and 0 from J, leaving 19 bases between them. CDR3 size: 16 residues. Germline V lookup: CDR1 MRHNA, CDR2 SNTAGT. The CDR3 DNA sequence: TGTGCCAGCGGTTTATCCGACGGGGTCGCTAACTATGGCTACACCTTC. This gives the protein CASGLSDGVANYGYTF.

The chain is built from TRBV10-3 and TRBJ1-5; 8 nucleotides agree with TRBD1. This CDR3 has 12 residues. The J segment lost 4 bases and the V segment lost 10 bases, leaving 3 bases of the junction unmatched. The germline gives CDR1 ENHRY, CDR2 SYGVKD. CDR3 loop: CATTGGNQPQHF. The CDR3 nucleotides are TGTGCCACCACAGGGGGAAATCAGCCCCAGCATTTT.

The DNA of the CDR3 is TGTGCCAGCAGTTTACAGGGAAAGTTCGGCTACACCTTC. Its translation is CASSLQGKFGYTF. V usage is TRBV12-3 or TRBV12-4 and J usage is TRBJ1-2; TRBD1 might be the D (5 bases). The V end lost 2 bases, the J end lost 8 bases, and 12 bases lay between the germline ends. The CDR3 contains 13 residues.

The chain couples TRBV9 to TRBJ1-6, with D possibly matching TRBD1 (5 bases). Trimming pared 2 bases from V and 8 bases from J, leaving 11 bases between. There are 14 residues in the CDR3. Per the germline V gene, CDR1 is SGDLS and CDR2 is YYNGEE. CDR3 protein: CASSVQGRDSPLHF. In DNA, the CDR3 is TGTGCCAGCAGCGTCCAGGGTAGGGATTCACCCCTCCACTTT.

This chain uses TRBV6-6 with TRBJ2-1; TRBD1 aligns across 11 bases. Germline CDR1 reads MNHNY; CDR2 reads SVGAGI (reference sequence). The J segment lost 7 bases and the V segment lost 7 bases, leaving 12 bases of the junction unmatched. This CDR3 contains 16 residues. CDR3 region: CASTPPRTGGSNEQFF. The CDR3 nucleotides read TGTGCCAGCACCCCTCCTAGGACAGGGGGCTCGAATGAGCAGTTCTTC.

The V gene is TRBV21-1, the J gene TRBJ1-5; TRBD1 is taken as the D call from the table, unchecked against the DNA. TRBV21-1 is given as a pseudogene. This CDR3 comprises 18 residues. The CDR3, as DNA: TGTGCCAGCAGCCCAGGAAGGGGTCGACCTTATAGCAATCAGCCCCAGCATTTT. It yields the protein CASSPGRGRPYSNQPQHF.

Written as DNA, the CDR3 is TGTGCCATCAGTGATAGTAGGACAGACTCCTACGAGCAGTACTTC. Its protein product is CAISDSRTDSYEQYF. The gene calls are TRBV10-3 and TRBJ2-7; TRBD1 is a possible D gene (6 bases). V shed 3 bases and J shed 0 bases, with 12 bases lying between them. This CDR3 contains 15 residues. Germline CDR1 and CDR2: ENHRY and SYGVKD.

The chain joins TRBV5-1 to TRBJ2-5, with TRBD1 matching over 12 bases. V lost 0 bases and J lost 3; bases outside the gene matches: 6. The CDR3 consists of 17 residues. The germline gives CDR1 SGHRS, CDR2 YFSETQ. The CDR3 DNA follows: TGCGCCAGCAGCTTGGGCGGGACAGGGGGCGCGGAAGAGACCCAGTACTTC. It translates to CASSLGGTGGAEETQYF.